This T cell receptor (beta chain) came from a study of beta chain features in type 1 diabetes. A few counts support this clone. The antigen remains undetermined. Study results and caveats: The study left unresolved whether HLA type influences TCRB rearrangement. Among all four CD4+ subsets, Type 1 diabetes patients had TCRB CDR3s that were moderately but significantly shorter. Insertions were fewer and deletions more numerous at VDJ junctions in type 1 diabetes patients.

Of the isolated RNA, all was reverse transcribed, and so the sequenced material was expressed TCRB transcripts. Several million reads on average were seen across naive, central memory and regulatory T cell samples. The assay was immunoSEQ multiplex PCR, and TCRdb's table has in-frame clones only and misses some. The sample consists of some 200,000 clones, roughly 16% of them appearing once. Sequenced sample: naive CD4+ T cells from blood. The sequence derives from a man aged 25 to 40 with type 1 diabetes.

The CDR3 protein is CASSPFRGSYNEQFF. CDR3 DNA sequence: TGTGCCAGCAGCCCCTTCCGGGGGTCCTACAATGAGCAGTTCTTC. The chain is built from TRBV7-2 and TRBJ2-1; perhaps TRBD2 as D (6 bases). The CDR3 length is 15 residues. The V gene's germline CDR1 is SGHTA and CDR2 FQGNSA. V lost 5 bases and J lost 1, with 12 bases in between.